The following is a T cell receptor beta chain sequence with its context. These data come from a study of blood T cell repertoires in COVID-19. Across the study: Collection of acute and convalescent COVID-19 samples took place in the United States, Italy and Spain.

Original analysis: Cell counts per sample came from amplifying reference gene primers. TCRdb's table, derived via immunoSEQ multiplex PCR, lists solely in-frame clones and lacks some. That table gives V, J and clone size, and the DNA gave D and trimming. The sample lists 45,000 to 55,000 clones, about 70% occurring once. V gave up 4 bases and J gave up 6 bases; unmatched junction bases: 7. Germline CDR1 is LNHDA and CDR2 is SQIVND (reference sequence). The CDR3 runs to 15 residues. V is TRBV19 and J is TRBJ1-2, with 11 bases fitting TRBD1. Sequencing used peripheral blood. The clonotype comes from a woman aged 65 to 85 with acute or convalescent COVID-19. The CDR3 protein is CASSTRDRGTDGYTF. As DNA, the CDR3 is TGTGCCAGTAGTACGCGGGACAGGGGGACAGATGGCTACACCTTC. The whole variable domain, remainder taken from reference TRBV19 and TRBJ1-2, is DGGITQSPKYLFRKEGQNVTLSCEQNLNHDAMYWYRQDPGQGLRLIYYSQIVNDFQKGDIAEGYSVSREKKESFPLTVTSAQKNPTAFYLCASSTRDRGTDGYTFGSGTRLTVV.